The sequence of this T cell receptor (beta chain) was determined in a study of CD4 T cells in relation to SARS-CoV-2 and coronaviruses. Study overall: After less than 11 days of antigen culture, PBMC TCR beta CDR3s were sequenced. The negative reference was HIV-1 Nef peptide pool or peptide-free culture. The study's findings and limits: Each donor contributed either pre-pandemic or post-infection samples, not both.

Germline assignment: CDR1 MNHEY and CDR2 SVGAGI. V gave up 5 bases and J gave up 8 bases; unmatched junction bases: 11. This CDR3 has 14 residues. The table lists this clone with a count of one. Its antigen remains unknown. TCRdb's copy holds only in-frame clones and misses some; the assay was immunoSEQ multiplex PCR. The sample records roughly 20,000 clones, 74% being singletons. Unexposed donor CD4+ T cells date from about 2011-2018, before the COVID-19 pandemic. Isolation of CD4+ T cells took place after about eleven days in culture. Cells permitting, SARS-CoV-2 S/N and four cold-coronavirus spikes were tested on unexposed-donor CD4+ T cells.

The TCR comes from a human donor in good health. Sample: CD4+ T cells from PBMCs, cultured in vitro. The chain links TRBV6-5 to TRBJ1-2, with 7 bases that match TRBD1. CDR3 loop: CASSQSTGARGYTF. DNA for the CDR3: TGTGCCAGCAGTCAATCCACAGGGGCGAGGGGCTACACCTTC.